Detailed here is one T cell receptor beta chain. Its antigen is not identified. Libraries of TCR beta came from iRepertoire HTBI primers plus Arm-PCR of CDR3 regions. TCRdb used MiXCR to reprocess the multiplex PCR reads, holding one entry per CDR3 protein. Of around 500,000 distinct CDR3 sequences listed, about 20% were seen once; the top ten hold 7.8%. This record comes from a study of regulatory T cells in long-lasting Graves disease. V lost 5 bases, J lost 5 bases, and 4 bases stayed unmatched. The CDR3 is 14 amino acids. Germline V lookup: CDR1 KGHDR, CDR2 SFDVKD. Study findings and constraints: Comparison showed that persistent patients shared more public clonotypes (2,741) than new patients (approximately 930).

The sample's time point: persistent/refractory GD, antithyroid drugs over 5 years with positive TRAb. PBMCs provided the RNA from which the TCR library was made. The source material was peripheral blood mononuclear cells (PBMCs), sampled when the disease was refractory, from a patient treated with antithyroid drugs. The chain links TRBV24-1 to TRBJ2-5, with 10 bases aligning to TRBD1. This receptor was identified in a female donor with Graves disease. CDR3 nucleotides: TGTGCCACCAGTGGGACAGGGGGTTTCGAGACCCAGTACTTC. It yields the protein CATSGTGGFETQYF.